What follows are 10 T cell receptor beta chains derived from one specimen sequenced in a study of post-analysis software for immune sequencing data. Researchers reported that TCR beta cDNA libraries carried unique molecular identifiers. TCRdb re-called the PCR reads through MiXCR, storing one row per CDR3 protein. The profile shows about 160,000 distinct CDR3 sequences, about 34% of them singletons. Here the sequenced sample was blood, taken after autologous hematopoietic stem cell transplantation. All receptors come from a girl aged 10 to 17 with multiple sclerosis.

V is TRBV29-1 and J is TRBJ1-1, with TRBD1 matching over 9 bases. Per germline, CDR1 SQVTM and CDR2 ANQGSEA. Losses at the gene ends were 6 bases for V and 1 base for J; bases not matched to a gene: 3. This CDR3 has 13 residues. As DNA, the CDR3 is TGCAGCGTGGGGACAGGGCCGAACACTGAAGCTTTCTTT. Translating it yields CSVGTGPNTEAFF.

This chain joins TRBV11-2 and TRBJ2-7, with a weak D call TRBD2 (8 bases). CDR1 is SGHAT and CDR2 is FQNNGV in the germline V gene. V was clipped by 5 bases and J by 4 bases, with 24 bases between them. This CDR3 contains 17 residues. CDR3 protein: CASSPGRGRGTCYEQYF. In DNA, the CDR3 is TGTGCCAGCAGCCCCGGGAGGGGGCGGGGGACCTGTTACGAGCAGTACTTC.

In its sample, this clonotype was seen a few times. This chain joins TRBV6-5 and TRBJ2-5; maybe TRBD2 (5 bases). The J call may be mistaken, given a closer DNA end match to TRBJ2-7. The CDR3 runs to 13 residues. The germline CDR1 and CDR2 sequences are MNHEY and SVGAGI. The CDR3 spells CASSGSFGGEQYF. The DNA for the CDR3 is TGTGCCAGCAGTGGGTCCTTCGGAGGCGAGCAGTACTTC.

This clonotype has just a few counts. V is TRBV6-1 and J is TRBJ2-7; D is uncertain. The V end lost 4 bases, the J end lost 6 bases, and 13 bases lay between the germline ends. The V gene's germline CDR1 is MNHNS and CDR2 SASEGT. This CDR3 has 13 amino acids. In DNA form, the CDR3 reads TGTGCCAGCAGTGTTGCGGACCCGCTCGAGCAGTACTTC. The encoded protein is CASSVADPLEQYF.

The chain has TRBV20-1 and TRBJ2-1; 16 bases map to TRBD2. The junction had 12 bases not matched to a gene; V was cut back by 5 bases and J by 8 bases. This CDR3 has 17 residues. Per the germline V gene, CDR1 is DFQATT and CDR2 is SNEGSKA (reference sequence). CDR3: CSADGTSGRVLNDEQFF. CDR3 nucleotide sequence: TGCAGTGCTGATGGGACTAGCGGGAGGGTATTGAACGATGAGCAGTTCTTC.

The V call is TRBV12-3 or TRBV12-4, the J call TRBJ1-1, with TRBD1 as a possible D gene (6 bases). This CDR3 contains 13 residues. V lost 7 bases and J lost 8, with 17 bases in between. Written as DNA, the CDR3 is TGTGCCAGCACCTGGGACAAACCAAGGGAAGCTTTCTTT. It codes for CASTWDKPREAFF.

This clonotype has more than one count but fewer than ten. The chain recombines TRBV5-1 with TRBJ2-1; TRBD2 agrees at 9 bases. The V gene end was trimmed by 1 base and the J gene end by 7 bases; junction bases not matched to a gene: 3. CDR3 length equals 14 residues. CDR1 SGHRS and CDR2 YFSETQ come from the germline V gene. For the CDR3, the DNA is TGCGCCAGCAGCTTGTCTAGCGGGGCGAATGAGCAGTTCTTC. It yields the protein CASSLSSGANEQFF.

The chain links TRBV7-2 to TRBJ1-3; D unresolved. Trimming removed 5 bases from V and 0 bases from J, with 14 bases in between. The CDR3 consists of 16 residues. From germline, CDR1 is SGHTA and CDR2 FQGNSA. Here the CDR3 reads CASSERGGSSGNTIYF. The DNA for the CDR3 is TGTGCCAGCAGCGAGAGAGGAGGGAGCTCTGGAAACACCATATATTTT.

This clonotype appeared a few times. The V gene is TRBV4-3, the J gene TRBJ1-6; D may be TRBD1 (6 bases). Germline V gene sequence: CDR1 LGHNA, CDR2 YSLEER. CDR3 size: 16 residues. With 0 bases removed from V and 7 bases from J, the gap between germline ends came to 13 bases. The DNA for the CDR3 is TGCGCCAGCAGCCAAGATGTGGGGGCTGGGAATTCACCCCTCCACTTT. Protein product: CASSQDVGAGNSPLHF.

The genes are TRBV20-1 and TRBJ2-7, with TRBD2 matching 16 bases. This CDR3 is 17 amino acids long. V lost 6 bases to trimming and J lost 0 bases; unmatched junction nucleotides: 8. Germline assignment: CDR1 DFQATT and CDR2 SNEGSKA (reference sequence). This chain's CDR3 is CSAAGTSGRASSYEQYF. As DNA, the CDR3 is TGCAGTGCGGCCGGGACTAGCGGGAGGGCGAGCTCCTACGAGCAGTACTTC.